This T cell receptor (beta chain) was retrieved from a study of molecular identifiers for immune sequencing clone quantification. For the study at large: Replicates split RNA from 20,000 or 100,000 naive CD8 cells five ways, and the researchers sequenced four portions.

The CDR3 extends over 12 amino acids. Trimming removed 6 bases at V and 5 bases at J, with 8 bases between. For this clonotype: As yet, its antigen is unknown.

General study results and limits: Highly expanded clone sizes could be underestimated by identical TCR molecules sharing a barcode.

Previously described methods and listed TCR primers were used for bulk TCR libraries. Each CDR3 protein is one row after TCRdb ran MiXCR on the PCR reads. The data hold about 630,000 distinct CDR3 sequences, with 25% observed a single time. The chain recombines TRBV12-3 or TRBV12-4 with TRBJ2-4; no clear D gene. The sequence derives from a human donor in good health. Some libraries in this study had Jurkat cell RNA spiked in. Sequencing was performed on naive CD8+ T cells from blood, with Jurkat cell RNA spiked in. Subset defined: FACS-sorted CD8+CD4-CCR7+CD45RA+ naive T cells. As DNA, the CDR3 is TGTGCCAGCAGGGCTGCGGAAAACATTCAGTACTTC. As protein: CASRAAENIQYF.